This T cell receptor beta chain stems from a study of cytomegalovirus exposure and HLA in healthy donors (dated by TCRdb to about 2017). A note on the overall study: According to a later analysis, the 120 or so validation repertoires were produced on the same platform as the 666 repertoires of the first cohort. The study aimed to test whether cataloging public T cell receptors could reveal signatures of past pathogen exposure. In addition to the first cohort of 650 to 800 subjects, a separate validation cohort of 130 or so different subjects was used. The study combined high-throughput TCR immunosequencing, statistical association of individual TCRs with disease status, and machine learning to predict cytomegalovirus infection status. The study at large found these results: In vitro tests confirmed that a few of the cytomegalovirus-associated TCR beta chains recognize cytomegalovirus antigens. In the study, about 150 TCR beta chains were listed as associated with cytomegalovirus. Most TCR sequences were seen in very few donors, while some public TCRs were found in many individuals. A later analysis had no HLA typing for the validation cohort, so co-occurrence there was scored across all 110 or so repertoires. A later analysis found that TCRs clustered in the first cohort also tended to co-occur in the approximately 120 validation repertoires, with more than 90% of cluster scores above 0. The authors suggested that the approach could potentially be generalized to other disease states and immunological phenotypes. In both the original and validation cohorts, the classifier was reported to diagnose cytomegalovirus status with high specificity and sensitivity.

This clone was seen a few times. What antigen it recognizes has not been identified. No clone much larger than this one lies a single base away; base qualities are absent. Clipping removes 7 bases from V and 1 base from J, with 5 as the unmatched junction base count. From the cysteine through the phenylalanine, the CDR3 covers 14 amino acids. The entry retains the CDR3 DNA only, 42 bases that are in frame from base 1. CDR1 and CDR2 are read off the germline V gene (reference sequence) as MNHEY and SMNVEV. Library construction relied on the immunoSEQ multiplex PCR assay. As for how the authors treated the data: A statistical classification framework was developed to diagnose cytomegalovirus status using the catalog of TCR beta chain sequences. In TCRdb, the immuneACCESS table is reduced to in-frame sequences with V and J assigned. These tables do not hold every clone; where another copy was compared, an unresolved V gene accounts for under half, and the others remain unexplained. The V and J calls and clone size were taken over from that table, and D and trimming were inferred from the DNA. This sample gives 130,000 to 150,000 clones in total; 89% of them show up just once. Clones ranked in the top ten supply about 10% of the sample.

The donors were included in the validation cohort of around 120 subjects, a group kept apart from the approximately 650-subject first cohort. Recombination connected TRBV27 to TRBJ1-1; 8 middle bases align to TRBD1. The sample consisted of PBMCs. The receptor was derived from a woman aged 18 to 35 in good health and CMV-seropositive. CDR3 sequence: CASKTDRENTEAFF. The DNA reads as follows: TGTGCCAGCAAAACGGACAGGGAGAACACTGAAGCTTTCTTT.